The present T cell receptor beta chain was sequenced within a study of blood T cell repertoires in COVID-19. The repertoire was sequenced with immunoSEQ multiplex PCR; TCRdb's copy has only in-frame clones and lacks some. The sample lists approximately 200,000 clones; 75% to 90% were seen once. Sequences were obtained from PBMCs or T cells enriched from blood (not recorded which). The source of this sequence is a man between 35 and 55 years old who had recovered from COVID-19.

In DNA, the CDR3 is TGTGCCAGCAGCTCCCAAGCGCAGCCCTACGAGCAGTACTTC. As protein: CASSSQAQPYEQYF. The chain carries TRBV6-6 and TRBJ2-7, with D unresolved. Germline values: CDR1 MNHNY, CDR2 SVGAGI (reference sequence). There are 14 residues in the CDR3. Trimming removed 6 bases from V and 2 bases from J, with 14 bases in between.